The 10 T cell receptor beta chains given below trace back to one sample, sequenced in a study of CD8 T cells in ankylosing spondylitis. TCRdb fed the 5' RACE reads into MiXCR, producing one record per CDR3 protein. The top ten hold approximately 0.61% of the sample, which has 230,000 or so distinct CDR3 sequences, about 24% seen once. Sequencing was done on a sample of blood, either unsorted or a sorted T cell fraction (not recorded which). These receptors originate from a male donor with ankylosing spondylitis or in good health (not recorded which).

The genes are TRBV20-1 and TRBJ2-1, with 13 bases identical to TRBD2. The CDR3 contains 15 residues. J gave up 9 bases and V 3 bases, and 8 bases lay outside the gene matches. In germline, CDR1 is DFQATT, CDR2 SNEGSKA (reference sequence). DNA of the CDR3: TGCAGTGCTAGTATACTAGCGGGGGGGCCCGGTGAGCAGTTCTTC. Its translation: CSASILAGGPGEQFF.

This clonotype has ten or more counts. The gene calls are TRBV7-8 and TRBJ1-3; D remains ambiguous. The CDR3 is 15 amino acids. Trimming stripped 0 bases from V and 4 bases from J, with 10 bases between. CDR1 and CDR2 (germline): SGHVS, FQNEAQ. The CDR3 loop is CASSLALTAGNTIYF. The DNA for the CDR3 is TGTGCCAGCAGCTTAGCGTTGACGGCGGGAAACACCATATATTTT. Full variable domain (rest looked up from reference TRBV7-8 and TRBJ1-3): GAGVSQSPRYKVAKRGQDVALRCDPISGHVSLFWYQQALGQGPEFLTYFQNEAQLDKSGLPSDRFFAERPEGSVSTLKIQRTQQEDSAVYLCASSLALTAGNTIYFGEGSWLTVV.

This sequence joins TRBV12-3 or TRBV12-4 and TRBJ2-5; D may match TRBD1 or TRBD2 (5 bases each). This CDR3 comprises 14 residues. V lost 6 bases, J lost 5 bases, and 16 bases lay in between. The DNA of the CDR3 is TGTGCCAGCAGCCCCTCAGGGAGAGGGGAGACCCAGTACTTC. The encoded protein is CASSPSGRGETQYF.

The chain couples TRBV7-6 to TRBJ2-1; a possible D gene is TRBD1 (6 bases). V was shortened by 5 bases and J by 6 bases, with 20 bases between the two germline ends. The CDR3 covers 16 residues. CDR1 SGHVS and CDR2 FNYEAQ come from the germline V gene. CDR3 sequence (DNA): TGTGCCAGCAGCACAAACAGGGTCCTTAGGGGCAATGAGCAGTTCTTC. Translating it yields CASSTNRVLRGNEQFF.

In this sample, this clonotype turned up many times. The V gene is TRBV5-1, the J gene TRBJ1-1; D may be TRBD1 (5 bases). Per the germline V gene, CDR1 is SGHRS and CDR2 is YFSETQ. V was pared by 0 bases and J by 4 bases, with 10 bases between. The CDR3 is 14 residues long. The CDR3 protein is CASSLVSGGTEAFF. CDR3 bases: TGCGCCAGCAGCTTGGTTAGTGGGGGCACTGAAGCTTTCTTT.

This clonotype occurred many times. The V and J genes are TRBV12-3 or TRBV12-4 and TRBJ1-5, with 7 bases fitting TRBD1. The CDR3 consists of 16 residues. V gave up 3 bases and J gave up 1 base; unmatched junction bases: 6. The CDR3 DNA reads as TGTGCCAGCAGTTTCCAGGGGGGAGGAAGCAATCAGCCCCAGCATTTT. Amino acid sequence: CASSFQGGGSNQPQHF.

This clonotype came up many times. The chain has TRBV12-3 or TRBV12-4 and TRBJ2-1; 11 positions agree with TRBD1. The V gene end was trimmed by 5 bases and the J gene end by 9 bases; junction bases not matched to a gene: 6. The CDR3 contains 14 residues. The CDR3 DNA reads TGTGCCAGCAGTCTCGGGACAGGGGGGTTTGAGCAGTTCTTC. Protein: CASSLGTGGFEQFF.

This chain links TRBV27 with TRBJ2-1; 8 bases are a match to TRBD2. The CDR3 runs 16 residues. Trimming took 4 bases from V and 6 from J; bases not matched to a gene: 11. CDR1 is MNHEY, CDR2 SMNVEV, per germline (reference sequence). The CDR3: CASSSLGGTRSNEQFF. Written as DNA, the CDR3 is TGTGCCAGCAGTTCTCTAGGGGGGACTAGAAGCAATGAGCAGTTCTTC.

In its sample, this clonotype was seen a few times. The chain employs TRBV10-3 and TRBJ2-7, with 7 bases aligning to TRBD1. Germline V gene sequence: CDR1 ENHRY, CDR2 SYGVKD. Losses at the gene ends were 6 bases for V and 5 bases for J; bases not matched to a gene: 16. The CDR3 length is 16 residues. CDR3 in amino acids: CAISDALQGVSDEQYF. DNA of the CDR3: TGTGCCATCAGCGATGCTCTCCAGGGGGTTAGCGACGAGCAGTACTTC.

The chain links TRBV20-1 to TRBJ2-3, with 10 nucleotides matching TRBD2. Germline trimming cut 6 bases from V and 2 bases from J; bases unmatched to any gene: 8. The CDR3 totals 15 residues. The V gene's germline CDR1 is DFQATT and CDR2 SNEGSKA (reference sequence). CDR3 protein: CSAKGTSASTDTQYF. The CDR3 nucleotides are TGCAGTGCCAAGGGGACTAGCGCCTCCACAGATACGCAGTATTTT.